This T cell receptor beta chain came from a study of post-analysis software for immune sequencing data. At the level of the study: Included among the disease courses, which were recorded for the cohort, were relapsing-remitting, secondary progressive and progressive-relapsing multiple sclerosis.

Unique molecular identifiers featured in each of the TCR beta cDNA libraries. Each sample of about 0.95 to 11 million input T cells yielded 500,000 or so cDNA molecules, so each molecule approximated one T cell. TCRdb passed the PCR reads through MiXCR, listing each CDR3 protein once. The table lists over 700,000 distinct CDR3 sequences, roughly 27% of them singletons. Worth noting for this clonotype: The antigen is not known.

The germline CDR1 and CDR2 sequences are MNHEY and SMNVEV (reference sequence). There are 16 residues in the CDR3. Trimming took 4 bases from V and 6 from J; bases not matched to a gene: 10. General observations from the study: Normalized Chao1 diversity was significantly reduced in patients versus controls. Among five TRBV segments more frequent in patients than controls were TRBV5-6, TRBV5-1 and TRBV20-1.

What was sequenced was blood. This TCR derives from a girl between 10 and 17 years old with multiple sclerosis. The chain is built from TRBV27 and TRBJ2-2; 8 nucleotides align to TRBD2. In DNA form, the CDR3 reads TGTGCCAGCAGTTCCCCCCGGATAGCGGGGCCCGGGGAGCTGTTTTTT. Protein product: CASSSPRIAGPGELFF.